These 30 T cell receptor beta chains came from one sample sequenced in a study of identical twins. TCRdb re-called the 5' RACE reads with MiXCR, one entry per CDR3 protein. The sample consists of around 1.7 million distinct CDR3 sequences, 25% to 35% of them appearing once. The material sequenced was cord blood. These receptors originate from a newborn girl in good health.

The J gene is TRBJ2-7, the V gene TRBV2, with 9 bases lining up with TRBD2. CDR1 is SNHLY and CDR2 is FYNNEI in the germline V gene. V gave up 5 bases and J gave up 2 bases; unmatched junction bases: 7. The CDR3 has 15 residues. The CDR3 region is CASSNPGLAAYEQYF. In DNA form, the CDR3 reads TGTGCCAGCAGTAATCCGGGACTAGCTGCCTACGAGCAGTACTTC.

This clonotype was counted only a few times. J is TRBJ2-1 and V is TRBV7-2; TRBD2 aligns across 15 bases. The CDR3 is 16 residues long. Germline values: CDR1 SGHTA, CDR2 FQGNSA. With V trimmed by 3 bases and J by 8 bases, 5 bases remained unmatched. CDR3: CASSLSGTSGGYEQFF. CDR3 nucleotide sequence: TGTGCCAGCAGCTTGTCCGGGACTAGCGGGGGGTATGAGCAGTTCTTC.

The V gene is TRBV5-5, the J gene TRBJ1-5; D is unresolved. Germline CDR1 and CDR2: SGHKS and YYEKEE (reference sequence). V gave up 0 bases and J gave up 5 bases, with 9 bases separating them. There are 14 residues in the CDR3. For the CDR3, the DNA is TGTGCCAGCAGCTTGGGGCCAACATATCAGCCCCAGCATTTT. Encoded protein: CASSLGPTYQPQHF.

This clonotype was counted a few times. The V and J genes are TRBV6-1 and TRBJ2-3; 7 bases match TRBD1. Trimming at V came to 2 bases and at J to 0 bases, leaving 5 bases not matched to a gene. Germline lookup yields CDR1 MNHNS and CDR2 SASEGT. The CDR3 sequence is 16 residues long. CDR3 in DNA: TGTGCCAGCAGTGAATTTGGGACAGCTAGCACAGATACGCAGTATTTT. This translates into CASSEFGTASTDTQYF.

The J gene is TRBJ2-7, the V gene TRBV27, with D perhaps TRBD1 or TRBD2 (7 bases each). Trimming left V 8 bases short and J 2 bases short, with 13 bases between. The germline V gene encodes CDR1 MNHEY and CDR2 SMNVEV (reference sequence). This CDR3 contains 13 residues. Written as DNA, the CDR3 is TGTGCCAGCCAAGCGGGACAGACCTACGAGCAGTACTTC. Translating it yields CASQAGQTYEQYF.

This clonotype has a handful of counts. The DNA for the CDR3 is TGTGCCAGCAGTTACCCCGATCTCGGGACTAAAAGCCCGAGGGGATCCGAGACCCAGTACTTC. This encodes CASSYPDLGTKSPRGSETQYF. V gene TRBV6-5 combines with J gene TRBJ2-5, with TRBD2 matching 7 bases. With 2 bases clipped from V and 5 bases from J, the junction kept 26 bases outside the gene matches. The CDR3 runs 21 residues. The germline V gene encodes CDR1 MNHEY and CDR2 SVGAGI.

The CDR3 is CASSMVPGELFF. The CDR3 DNA reads as TGTGCCAGTAGTATGGTCCCCGGGGAGCTGTTTTTT. The chain carries TRBV19 and TRBJ2-2; D is unresolved. V lost 3 bases to trimming and J lost 6 bases, with 5 bases between them. CDR1 is LNHDA and CDR2 is SQIVND in the germline V gene (reference sequence). This CDR3 is 12 amino acids long.

This clonotype was observed at least ten times. The chain uses TRBV27 and TRBJ2-7, with TRBD2 identical over 8 bases. Trimming took 2 bases from V and 2 from J; bases not matched to a gene: 5. The germline gives CDR1 MNHEY, CDR2 SMNVEV (reference sequence). The CDR3 contains 15 residues. The CDR3 sequence is CASSLRTSLTYEQYF. DNA for the CDR3: TGTGCCAGCAGTTTACGGACTAGCTTAACCTACGAGCAGTACTTC.

This clonotype was detected once. The J gene is TRBJ1-5, the V gene TRBV20-1, with 7 bases matching TRBD1. This CDR3 has 14 residues. From germline, CDR1 is DFQATT and CDR2 SNEGSKA (reference sequence). The J segment lost 2 bases and the V segment lost 2 bases, leaving 3 bases of the junction unmatched. Here the CDR3 reads CSARSGQGNQPQHF. The CDR3 DNA is TGCAGTGCTAGATCCGGACAGGGCAATCAGCCCCAGCATTTT.

This clonotype has more than one count but fewer than ten. The V and J genes are TRBV7-9 and TRBJ1-1, with D maybe TRBD1 (6 bases). In germline, CDR1 is SEHNR, CDR2 FQNEAQ (reference sequence). V dropped 5 bases and J dropped 6 bases, with 10 bases sitting between them. This CDR3 region has 12 residues. CDR3 protein: CASSHRDPEAFF. CDR3 nucleotide sequence: TGTGCCAGCAGCCACAGGGACCCTGAAGCTTTCTTT.

This clonotype came up a few times. The rearrangement joins TRBV12-3 or TRBV12-4 to TRBJ1-2; TRBD1 aligns across 8 bases. This CDR3 is built from 14 residues. The junction had 7 bases not matched to a gene; V was cut back by 6 bases and J by 4 bases. The DNA for the CDR3 is TGTGCCAGCAGGGGGGACAGGCGTTCCTATGGCTACACCTTC. As protein: CASRGDRRSYGYTF.

This chain joins TRBV6-2 or TRBV6-3 and TRBJ1-5, with D perhaps TRBD1 (5 bases). In germline, CDR1 is MNHEY, CDR2 SVGEGT. Trimming cost V 6 bases and J 1 base, with 10 bases left between them. The CDR3 runs 14 residues. The CDR3 protein is CASRQRDSNQPQHF. Here the CDR3 DNA reads TGTGCCAGCAGGCAAAGGGACAGCAATCAGCCCCAGCATTTT.

The sample holds a few counts of this clonotype. CDR3 sequence: CASNLDGRGSEKLFF. CDR3 nucleotides: TGTGCCAGCAACCTAGACGGCAGGGGGAGCGAAAAACTGTTTTTT. The rearrangement uses TRBV7-6 and TRBJ1-4; TRBD1 aligns across 7 bases. The trim removed 7 bases at V and 8 bases at J, leaving 13 bases unmatched. The CDR3 length is 15 residues. From germline, CDR1 is SGHVS and CDR2 FNYEAQ.

The chain carries TRBV6-6 and TRBJ2-1; 7 bases are shared with TRBD2. J was trimmed by 0 bases and V by 5 bases; bases with no gene match: 4. The CDR3 has 15 amino acids. The germline CDR1 and CDR2 sequences are MNHNY and SVGAGI (reference sequence). Here the CDR3 DNA reads TGTGCCAGCAGTCGACGGGGGGTCTCCTACAATGAGCAGTTCTTC. Translated: CASSRRGVSYNEQFF.

The J gene is TRBJ2-7, the V gene TRBV6-5, with no clear D. There are 15 residues in the CDR3. In germline, CDR1 is MNHEY, CDR2 SVGAGI. V lost 2 bases and J lost 2, with 13 bases in between. CDR3: CASSYTLGSTYEQYF. The CDR3 nucleotides read TGTGCCAGCAGTTACACCCTAGGTAGCACCTACGAGCAGTACTTC.

The sample holds a few counts of this clonotype. CDR3 sequence: CASIRGHEQYF. The CDR3 DNA reads TGTGCCAGCATTAGGGGCCACGAGCAGTACTTC. J is TRBJ2-7 and V is TRBV28, with a weak D call TRBD1 (5 bases). Trimming shortened V by 7 bases and J by 5 bases, and 9 bases separated the two germline ends. The CDR3 length is 11 residues. Germline V gives CDR1 MDHEN, CDR2 SYDVKM.

In its sample, this clonotype was seen many times. This chain joins TRBV3-1 and TRBJ2-1; 11 bases match TRBD1. Germline loops: CDR1 LGHDT, CDR2 YNNKEL (reference sequence). This CDR3 spans 15 amino acids. V shed 6 bases and J 8 bases; nucleotides not matched to a gene: 9. The CDR3: CASSFIPGQGDEQFF. CDR3 bases: TGTGCCAGCAGTTTTATACCGGGACAGGGGGATGAGCAGTTCTTC.

The V gene is TRBV12-3 or TRBV12-4, the J gene TRBJ1-2; maybe TRBD1 (5 bases). The V end lost 2 bases, the J end lost 7 bases, and 11 bases lay between the germline ends. The CDR3 is 13 amino acids. The CDR3 DNA follows: TGTGCCAGCAGTTTAAGGTCCGGGACTGGCTACACCTTC. Encoded protein: CASSLRSGTGYTF.

There are many counts of this clonotype. The CDR3 here is CASSLLQGLSYEQYF. CDR3 sequence (DNA): TGTGCCAGCAGCCTCCTACAGGGTCTTTCCTACGAGCAGTACTTC. This chain connects TRBV28 to TRBJ2-7, with D perhaps matching TRBD1 (6 bases). The CDR3 covers 15 residues. Per the germline V gene, CDR1 is MDHEN and CDR2 is SYDVKM. Trimming stripped 6 bases from V and 1 base from J, with 16 bases between. The full variable domain, in which reference TRBV28 and TRBJ2-7 provide the parts outside the CDR3, is DVKVTQSSRYLVKRTGEKVFLECVQDMDHENMFWYRQDPGLGLRLIYFSYDVKMKEKGDIPEGYSVSREKKERFSLILESASTNQTSMYLCASSLLQGLSYEQYFGPGTRLTVT.

In this sample, this clonotype turned up a few times. The V and J genes are TRBV28 and TRBJ2-7; 7 bases are shared with TRBD1. Germline V gives CDR1 MDHEN, CDR2 SYDVKM. The V and J ends lost 5 bases and 0 bases, in that order; junction bases with no gene match: 7. This CDR3 spans 15 amino acids. CDR3: CASSDLGGSSYEQYF. DNA of the CDR3: TGTGCCAGCAGTGATCTAGGGGGCAGCTCCTACGAGCAGTACTTC.

This clonotype was detected only a few times. The rearrangement links TRBV20-1 to TRBJ1-5; D is uncertain. The CDR3 contains 15 residues. Germline CDR1 DFQATT, CDR2 SNEGSKA (reference sequence). V shed 6 bases and J shed 3 bases, with 18 bases lying between them. Here the CDR3 reads CSARPPISNNQPQHF. In nucleotides, the CDR3 is TGCAGTGCCAGGCCACCCATTTCGAACAATCAGCCCCAGCATTTT.

The gene calls are TRBV20-1 and TRBJ2-3; possibly TRBD2 for D (5 bases). Germline-derived CDR1 and CDR2 are DFQATT and SNEGSKA (reference sequence). Trimming pared 7 bases from V and 0 bases from J, leaving 11 bases between. CDR3 length equals 13 residues. CDR3 coding DNA: TGCAGTGAGAGGGAGACTAGCACAGATACGCAGTATTTT. It encodes CSERETSTDTQYF.

This clonotype appeared a few times. V usage is TRBV29-1 and J usage is TRBJ2-2, with 10 positions matching TRBD2. This CDR3 spans 16 amino acids. Per germline, CDR1 SQVTM and CDR2 ANQGSEA. J was trimmed by 0 bases and V by 4 bases; bases with no gene match: 5. The CDR3 loop is CSVGSSGGTNTGELFF. The CDR3 DNA sequence: TGCAGCGTTGGATCTAGCGGGGGAACGAACACCGGGGAGCTGTTTTTT.

Comment on this clonotype: This may be a read error: a much more frequent sequence differs by one nucleotide. The chain couples TRBV12-3 or TRBV12-4 to TRBJ2-4; D is possibly TRBD2 (5 bases). CDR3 length equals 13 residues. Written as DNA, the CDR3 is TGTGCCAGCAGGGAGGCGGCCCAAAACGTTCAGTACTTC. It is translated as CASREAAQNVQYF.

J is TRBJ2-1 and V is TRBV20-1; TRBD2 matches 14 bases. CDR1 and CDR2 (germline): DFQATT, SNEGSKA (reference sequence). The CDR3 is 13 amino acids. J was trimmed by 8 bases and V by 6 bases; bases with no gene match: 3. CDR3: CSAAGLAGDEQFF. The CDR3, as DNA: TGCAGTGCCGCGGGACTAGCGGGGGATGAGCAGTTCTTC.

The V gene is TRBV3-1, the J gene TRBJ2-3; the D is unclear. Trimming took 7 bases from V and 4 from J, leaving 12 bases between them. This CDR3 contains 13 residues. Germline-derived CDR1 and CDR2 are LGHDT and YNNKEL (reference sequence). In DNA form, the CDR3 reads TGTGCCAGCACCCCGACACAAGCAGATACGCAGTATTTT. Its translation is CASTPTQADTQYF.

This clonotype was seen ten or more times. The chain uses TRBV10-3 and TRBJ2-3; D is uncertain. Germline V gene sequence: CDR1 ENHRY, CDR2 SYGVKD. With 0 bases removed from V and 6 bases from J, the gap between germline ends came to 4 bases. CDR3 length: 12 amino acids. Here the CDR3 DNA reads TGTGCCATCAGTGAGTCGTCGGATACGCAGTATTTT. This translates into CAISESSDTQYF.

This clonotype has more than one count but fewer than ten. The chain has TRBV2 and TRBJ2-3, with TRBD2 identical over 8 bases. Trimming took 7 bases from V and 9 from J; bases not matched to a gene: 15. Germline values: CDR1 SNHLY, CDR2 FYNNEI. This CDR3 region has 15 residues. CDR3 loop: CASMSVQGLAGTQYF. The CDR3 DNA is TGTGCCAGCATGTCCGTCCAGGGCTTAGCGGGGACGCAGTATTTT.

This chain joins TRBV7-2 and TRBJ1-2, with D tentatively TRBD1 (6 bases). The CDR3 runs 15 residues. Germline CDR1 is SGHTA and CDR2 is FQGNSA. The germline V and J ends were trimmed by 1 base and 3 bases, with 12 bases remaining between them. The CDR3 protein is CASSLDRGAYYGYTF. The CDR3, as DNA: TGTGCCAGCAGCTTAGATCGGGGGGCGTACTATGGCTACACCTTC.

This clonotype was counted a few times. The chain links TRBV7-8 to TRBJ2-4, with 11 bases lining up with TRBD2. Trimming cost V 0 bases and J 13 bases; bases outside gene matches: 8. The CDR3 extends over 15 amino acids. Per germline, CDR1 SGHVS and CDR2 FQNEAQ. The CDR3 reads CASSLALAGGPSQYF. Written as DNA, the CDR3 is TGTGCCAGCAGCTTAGCTCTAGCGGGAGGCCCTTCGCAGTACTTC.